The entry below gives a single T cell receptor (beta chain) sequence along with its context. Its antigen is as yet unknown. Germline V gene lookup returns CDR1 SGHVS and CDR2 FQNEAQ. After removal of 3 bases from V and 5 bases from J, the junction contained 12 bases not matched to a gene. The CDR3 contains 17 residues. TCRB transcripts that were expressed got sequenced, as all of the isolated RNA had been reverse transcribed. Clones were sequenced by immunoSEQ multiplex PCR, and TCRdb holds only the in-frame ones, with some missing. The table has 50,000 or so clones, approximately 45% seen once. This sample was included in a study of beta chain features in type 1 diabetes. Study-level points and caveats: A moderate, significant TCRB CDR3 shortening appeared in type 1 diabetes across four CD4+ subsets.

The source material was Tregs from blood. The chain couples TRBV7-8 to TRBJ2-7, with 11 bases that match TRBD1. The sequence came from a man aged 30-40 years with type 1 diabetes. CDR3 in amino acids: CASSFRGVGQGADEQYF. The CDR3 DNA sequence: TGTGCCAGCAGCTTCAGGGGTGTTGGACAGGGGGCTGACGAGCAGTACTTC.